The 19 T cell receptor beta chains in this list originate from one sample, sequenced in a study of T-cell memory formation after mild COVID-19. TCRdb re-analysed the 5' RACE reads in MiXCR, keeping a single row per CDR3 protein. Of about 350,000 distinct CDR3 sequences in the sample, roughly an eighth are singletons; the top ten hold 20% to 25%. What was sequenced was PBMCs or a T cell subset sorted from them (not recorded which). The source of these receptors is a man aged 18 to 35 who had mild COVID-19 (a few samples of this study predate the infection). Cell type and time point are not known.

This clonotype was observed a few times. The V call is TRBV7-3, the J call TRBJ2-2; a possible D gene is TRBD1 (5 bases). Germline V gene data show CDR1 as SGHTA and CDR2 as FQGTGA. The V and J ends lost 1 base and 6 bases respectively, with 6 bases between them. The CDR3 is 13 amino acids. DNA of the CDR3: TGTGCCAGCAGCTTAAAGACAGCCGGGGAGCTGTTTTTT. Protein product: CASSLKTAGELFF.

The J gene is TRBJ2-7, the V gene TRBV6-2 or TRBV6-3, with 9 bases aligning to TRBD1. V shed 6 bases, J shed 3 bases, and the junction held 12 bases outside the gene matches. Germline values: CDR1 MNHEY, CDR2 SVGEGT. The CDR3 length is 16 residues. DNA for the CDR3: TGTGCCAGCAGACTGACCCGGGACAGGGCTATCTACGAGCAGTACTTC. Protein: CASRLTRDRAIYEQYF.

This clonotype was seen ten or more times. The chain is built from TRBV12-3 or TRBV12-4 and TRBJ2-3, with 10 positions matching TRBD2. J lost 6 bases, V lost 2 bases, and 2 bases had no gene match. The length of the CDR3 is 14 residues. The CDR3 protein is CASSLSSGSDTQYF. The DNA of the CDR3 is TGTGCCAGCAGTTTATCTAGCGGGAGTGATACGCAGTATTTT.

In its sample, this clonotype was seen a few times. This sequence joins TRBV7-2 and TRBJ2-5; 10 nucleotides line up with TRBD2. The CDR3 has 16 amino acids. Trimming removed 5 bases from V and 5 bases from J; junction bases left unmatched: 11. In germline, CDR1 is SGHTA, CDR2 FQGNSA. The CDR3 here is CASSGAGGTVGETQYF. CDR3 coding DNA: TGTGCCAGCAGCGGAGCGGGAGGGACTGTCGGGGAGACCCAGTACTTC.

The V call is TRBV9, the J call TRBJ2-1, with 12 bases matching TRBD2. The CDR3 has 16 residues. Germline CDR1 is SGDLS and CDR2 is YYNGEE. V trimming: 2 bases; J trimming: 5 bases; junction bases outside the gene matches: 5. In DNA form, the CDR3 reads TGTGCCAGCAGCGTTCGACTAGCGGGGGCCAACAATGAGCAGTTCTTC. It codes for CASSVRLAGANNEQFF.

The table lists this clonotype with a few counts. For the CDR3, the DNA is TGTGCCAGCAGCGTACTGGGAGATACGCAGTATTTT. Protein sequence: CASSVLGDTQYF. The chain combines TRBV9 with TRBJ2-3; D call uncertain. The CDR3 length is 12 residues. The V and J ends lost 1 base and 5 bases respectively, with 5 bases between them. Germline CDR1 reads SGDLS; CDR2 reads YYNGEE.

A few counts support this clonotype. The chain combines TRBV4-1 with TRBJ2-6, with 7 nucleotides matching TRBD2. J lost 4 bases, V lost 0 bases, and 3 bases had no gene match. Germline values: CDR1 MGHRA, CDR2 YSYEKL. This CDR3 has 16 amino acids. CDR3: CASSQDGGYGANVLTF. In DNA, the CDR3 is TGCGCCAGCAGCCAAGACGGGGGGTACGGGGCCAACGTCCTGACTTTC.

In its sample, this clonotype was seen a few times. The chain has TRBV15 and TRBJ1-1; D call uncertain. CDR1 is LNHNV, CDR2 YYDKDF, per germline (reference sequence). The CDR3 totals 12 residues. With 2 bases removed from V and 3 bases from J, the gap between germline ends came to 4 bases. The CDR3 loop reads CATSRRDTEAFF. The CDR3 DNA follows: TGTGCCACCAGCAGACGCGACACTGAAGCTTTCTTT.

The V and J genes are TRBV6-5 and TRBJ1-1; D gene unclear. The CDR3 is 15 residues long. Germline V CDR1 and CDR2: MNHEY, SVGAGI. V was pared by 2 bases and J by 2 bases, with 12 bases between. CDR3 loop: CASSYQSRPNTEAFF. CDR3 coding DNA: TGTGCCAGCAGTTACCAGTCCCGGCCTAACACTGAAGCTTTCTTT.

The chain employs TRBV7-2 and TRBJ2-3; the match to TRBD1 covers 11 bases. CDR1 and CDR2 (germline): SGHTA, FQGNSA. The V segment lost 4 bases and the J segment 8 bases; nucleotides outside the gene matches: 5. There are 14 residues in the CDR3. The CDR3 DNA is TGTGCCAGCAGCTCCGGACAGGGGGCTGGTACGCAGTATTTT. This codes for CASSSGQGAGTQYF.

This clonotype was recorded a few times. The V gene is TRBV6-5, the J gene TRBJ1-5; TRBD1 might be the D (5 bases). This CDR3 is 14 amino acids long. V was pared by 6 bases and J by 3 bases, with 12 bases between. Germline V CDR1 and CDR2: MNHEY, SVGAGI. CDR3 bases: TGTGCCAGCAGCTCCCGGGGGACCAATCAGCCCCAGCATTTT. Its translation is CASSSRGTNQPQHF.

This rearrangement joins TRBV9 to TRBJ2-1; TRBD2 agrees at 16 bases. In germline, CDR1 is SGDLS, CDR2 YYNGEE. Germline trimming cut 4 bases from V and 6 bases from J; bases unmatched to any gene: 4. This CDR3 spans 16 amino acids. The CDR3 here is CASSPGLAGGLNEQFF. For the CDR3, the DNA is TGTGCCAGCAGCCCGGGACTAGCGGGGGGGCTCAATGAGCAGTTCTTC.

This clonotype has a count of ten or more. J is TRBJ1-1 and V is TRBV5-5, with D unresolved. V gave up 1 base and J gave up 1 base, with 5 bases separating them. The V gene's germline CDR1 is SGHKS and CDR2 YYEKEE (reference sequence). The CDR3 has 13 residues. The CDR3 DNA reads TGTGCCAGCAGCTTGTTGCGGAACACTGAAGCTTTCTTT. Translation: CASSLLRNTEAFF.

This clonotype was detected ten times or more. This sequence joins TRBV7-9 and TRBJ1-2; D gene ambiguous. The V gene's germline CDR1 is SEHNR and CDR2 FQNEAQ (reference sequence). V was cut by 1 base and J by 2 bases, with 8 bases left in between. The CDR3 has 14 residues. The CDR3 bases are TGTGCCAGCAGCTTAGTGTCACAGAACTATGGCTACACCTTC. Protein: CASSLVSQNYGYTF.

The CDR3 protein is CAITHGRNGYTF. CDR3 DNA sequence: TGTGCCATCACTCACGGGCGGAACGGCTACACCTTC. V is TRBV10-3 and J is TRBJ1-2; D not resolved. The CDR3 has 12 residues. From germline, CDR1 is ENHRY and CDR2 SYGVKD. Trimming stripped 7 bases from V and 8 bases from J, with 14 bases between.

Only a few counts were recorded for this clonotype. This sequence joins TRBV11-2 and TRBJ2-2; D ambiguous. The CDR3 is 13 amino acids. Trimming cost V 5 bases and J 6 bases, with 10 bases left between them. Germline-derived CDR1 and CDR2 are SGHAT and FQNNGV. The CDR3 protein is CASSTPPSGELFF. DNA of the CDR3: TGTGCCAGCAGCACACCCCCGTCCGGGGAGCTGTTTTTT.

This chain connects TRBV10-3 to TRBJ2-7; TRBD1 or TRBD2 may be the D gene (6 bases each). CDR3 length equals 14 residues. The V gene's germline CDR1 is ENHRY and CDR2 SYGVKD. With 4 bases removed from V and 3 bases from J, the gap between germline ends came to 13 bases. CDR3 protein: CAISGRGLGYEQYV. CDR3 bases: TGTGCCATCAGTGGACGGGGGCTTGGCTACGAGCAGTACGTC.

This clonotype has a handful of counts. The genes are TRBV11-2 and TRBJ1-4; D may be TRBD1 (6 bases). The germline V gene encodes CDR1 SGHAT and CDR2 FQNNGV. The CDR3 runs 15 residues. Trimming pared 3 bases from V and 6 bases from J, leaving 14 bases between. CDR3 DNA: TGTGCCAGCAGCTTTAATAACAGGGTGGATGAAAAACTGTTTTTT. Translated, it gives CASSFNNRVDEKLFF.

This clonotype was counted only a few times. The chain joins TRBV6-5 to TRBJ1-1, with 8 bases identical to TRBD1. The junction had 13 bases not matched to a gene; V was cut back by 2 bases and J by 5 bases. Germline loops: CDR1 MNHEY, CDR2 SVGAGI. This CDR3 comprises 17 residues. The CDR3 loop is CASSYTGGRGRGTEAFF. CDR3 nucleotides: TGTGCCAGCAGTTACACGGGGGGCAGGGGGCGAGGTACTGAAGCTTTCTTT.